The T cell receptor (beta chain) described here comes from a study of blood T cell repertoires in COVID-19. In the authors' methods: Scientists estimated how many nucleated cells there were by amplifying reference gene primers. Profiling relied on immunoSEQ multiplex PCR, and the TCRdb table lists in-frame clones only, not all of them. D and trimming come from the DNA, and the V and J calls and clone size come from that table. The top ten hold about 12% of the sample, which has approximately 210,000 clones, around 80% seen once. Germline lookup yields CDR1 GTSNPN and CDR2 SVGIG (reference sequence). J was trimmed by 4 bases and V by 3 bases; bases with no gene match: 10. The CDR3 sequence is 15 residues long.

The specimen sequenced was peripheral blood. V and J are TRBV30 and TRBJ2-5; TRBD1 matches 8 bases. This clonotype was sampled from a woman aged 40-49 years with acute or convalescent COVID-19. The CDR3 DNA reads TGTGCCTGGAGGCAGACAGGGGCGACCCGAGAGACCCAGTACTTC. Protein product: CAWRQTGATRETQYF.